These 29 T cell receptor beta chains share one sample of origin, sequenced in a study of CD8 T cells in ankylosing spondylitis. TCRdb used MiXCR to reprocess the 5' RACE reads, holding one entry per CDR3 protein. The table shows more than 300,000 distinct CDR3 sequences, with around 10% occurring only once. The sample was blood, either unsorted or a sorted T cell fraction (not recorded which). These receptors were collected from a female donor with ankylosing spondylitis or in good health (not recorded which).

This clonotype was counted between two and nine times. The V gene is TRBV20-1, the J gene TRBJ2-2, with 11 bases fitting TRBD2. The trim removed 5 bases at V and 4 bases at J, leaving 6 bases unmatched. Per the germline V gene, CDR1 is DFQATT and CDR2 is SNEGSKA (reference sequence). The CDR3 has 15 residues. The CDR3: CSAGPGLAATGELFF. In DNA form, the CDR3 reads TGCAGTGCTGGCCCGGGACTAGCGGCCACCGGGGAGCTGTTTTTT.

CDR3 loop: CASSWGQGATGELFF. CDR3 DNA: TGTGCCAGCAGCTGGGGACAGGGGGCGACCGGGGAGCTGTTTTTT. The chain couples TRBV9 to TRBJ2-2; TRBD1 aligns across 12 bases. The V gene's germline CDR1 is SGDLS and CDR2 YYNGEE. The CDR3 totals 15 residues. V lost 4 bases and J lost 5; bases outside the gene matches: 3.

The chain uses TRBV10-1 and TRBJ2-1, with 15 nucleotides matching TRBD2. V lost 6 bases and J lost 10; bases outside the gene matches: 13. CDR1 and CDR2 from the germline V gene are WNHNN and SYGVQD (reference sequence). There are 17 residues in the CDR3. The CDR3 DNA is TGCGCCAGCAGCGGGACTAGCGGGAGGTATCGAATCACAGAGCAGTTCTTC. This gives the protein CASSGTSGRYRITEQFF.

This clonotype occurred many times. J is TRBJ1-1 and V is TRBV12-3 or TRBV12-4, with D hard to call. The CDR3 has 13 amino acids. The ends were cut back, 2 bases at V and 1 base at J, with 5 bases in the middle. The CDR3 reads CASSLKQNTEAFF. The CDR3 DNA reads TGTGCCAGCAGTTTAAAGCAGAACACTGAAGCTTTCTTT.

The gene calls are TRBV29-1 and TRBJ2-2, with 10 positions matching TRBD2. With 6 bases clipped from V and 8 bases from J, the junction kept 9 bases outside the gene matches. Germline CDR1 SQVTM, CDR2 ANQGSEA. The CDR3 consists of 14 residues. The CDR3 protein is CSVQGSGRAGELFF. CDR3 bases: TGCAGCGTCCAGGGGAGCGGGAGGGCTGGGGAGCTGTTTTTT.

This clonotype showed up many times. V gene TRBV29-1 combines with J gene TRBJ2-1, with 7 positions matching TRBD2. The V gene's germline CDR1 is SQVTM and CDR2 ANQGSEA. CDR3 size: 13 residues. After removal of 7 bases from V and 4 bases from J, the junction contained 7 bases not matched to a gene. CDR3 amino acids: CSGRLAGYNEQFF. CDR3 nucleotides: TGCAGCGGACGACTAGCAGGGTACAATGAGCAGTTCTTC.

This chain connects TRBV27 to TRBJ2-1, with 8 bases matching TRBD2. Per germline, CDR1 MNHEY and CDR2 SMNVEV (reference sequence). Trimming removed 6 bases from V and 2 bases from J; junction bases left unmatched: 6. The CDR3 has 15 residues. CDR3 sequence: CASRGGAGAYNEQFF. DNA for the CDR3: TGTGCCAGCAGGGGGGGAGCGGGGGCCTACAATGAGCAGTTCTTC.

Comment on this clonotype: This may be a read error, as it is one base from a much larger clone. The chain has TRBV2 and TRBJ1-5; the D is unclear. CDR1 is SNHLY, CDR2 FYNNEI, per germline. This CDR3 is 15 amino acids long. V dropped 5 bases and J dropped 2 bases, with 13 bases sitting between them. The CDR3 loop is CASSQDNYRNQPQHF. CDR3 nucleotides: TGTGCCAGCAGTCAAGATAATTATCGCAATCAGCCCCAGCATTTT.

This sequence joins TRBV7-9 and TRBJ2-3, with 7 positions matching TRBD2. J gave up 2 bases and V 3 bases, and 2 bases lay outside the gene matches. This CDR3 region has 14 residues. Germline V CDR1 and CDR2: SEHNR, FQNEAQ (reference sequence). CDR3 coding DNA: TGTGCCAGCAGCTTCCGGGACTACACAGATACGCAGTATTTT. It yields the protein CASSFRDYTDTQYF.

This clonotype was observed at least ten times. The chain links TRBV20-1 to TRBJ1-5; D unclear. V lost 6 bases to trimming and J lost 3 bases, with 12 bases between them. This CDR3 has 13 residues. Germline V gene lookup returns CDR1 DFQATT and CDR2 SNEGSKA (reference sequence). The CDR3 nucleotides read TGCAGTGCGGTAAGGGCAGTCAATCAGCCCCAGCATTTT. It specifies CSAVRAVNQPQHF.

This clonotype was observed a few times. The gene calls are TRBV19 and TRBJ2-6; D gene ambiguous. CDR1 is LNHDA and CDR2 is SQIVND in the germline V gene (reference sequence). V lost 1 base and J lost 1, with 11 bases in between. CDR3 length: 17 amino acids. The CDR3 bases are TGTGCCAGTAGTATAGCCCTGTGGGCTTCTGGGGCCAACGTCCTGACTTTC. Translating gives CASSIALWASGANVLTF.

There are a few counts of this clonotype. The rearrangement links TRBV18 to TRBJ2-7, with D possibly matching TRBD1 (5 bases). V lost 4 bases and J 2 bases, leaving 15 bases between the germline ends. The germline V gene encodes CDR1 KGHSH and CDR2 LQKENI. CDR3 length: 15 residues. The CDR3 protein is CASSLAPTETYEQYF. In DNA, the CDR3 is TGTGCCAGCTCACTGGCCCCGACAGAAACCTACGAGCAGTACTTC. The whole variable domain, filled in from reference TRBV18 and TRBJ2-7, reads NAGVMQNPRHLVRRRGQEARLRCSPMKGHSHVYWYRQLPEEGLKFMVYLQKENIIDESGMPKERFSAEFPKEGPSILRIQQVVRGDSAAYFCASSLAPTETYEQYFGPGTRLTVT.

This clonotype was counted between two and nine times. The chain couples TRBV7-2 to TRBJ1-2; D gene uncertain. Trimming left V 0 bases short and J 2 bases short, with 7 bases between. CDR1 and CDR2 from the germline V gene are SGHTA and FQGNSA. The CDR3 is 14 amino acids. CDR3 nucleotides: TGTGCCAGCAGCTTAGCGTCAGAGAACTATGGCTACACCTTC. It translates to CASSLASENYGYTF. Full variable domain (outside the CDR3, taken from reference TRBV7-2 and TRBJ1-2): GAGVSQSPSNKVTEKGKDVELRCDPISGHTALYWYRQSLGQGLEFLIYFQGNSAPDKSGLPSDRFSAERTGGSVSTLTIQRTQQEDSAVYLCASSLASENYGYTFGSGTRLTVV.

There are many counts of this clonotype. This rearrangement joins TRBV5-1 to TRBJ2-5, with 8 bases fitting TRBD1. J was trimmed by 2 bases and V by 4 bases; bases with no gene match: 7. Germline loops: CDR1 SGHRS, CDR2 YFSETQ. The CDR3 loop spans 15 amino acids. Written as DNA, the CDR3 is TGCGCCAGCAGCCGCGTCGGACAGGGACAAGAGACCCAGTACTTC. Translating it yields CASSRVGQGQETQYF.

CDR3: CASSYSGLNTEAFF. Here the CDR3 DNA reads TGTGCCAGCAGTTACTCTGGTTTGAACACTGAAGCTTTCTTT. The chain employs TRBV6-2 or TRBV6-3 and TRBJ1-1; D gene unclear. Germline V gives CDR1 MNHEY, CDR2 SVGEGT. The CDR3 covers 14 residues. V lost 0 bases and J lost 0, with 5 bases in between.

In its sample, this clonotype was seen many times. V is TRBV20-1 and J is TRBJ2-1, with 7 bases fitting TRBD1. In germline, CDR1 is DFQATT, CDR2 SNEGSKA (reference sequence). This CDR3 comprises 14 residues. With V trimmed by 6 bases and J by 4 bases, 9 bases remained unmatched. In nucleotides, the CDR3 is TGCAGTGCCCAGACGGGGACAGCATACAATGAGCAGTTCTTC. Its protein is CSAQTGTAYNEQFF.

This clonotype was seen only a few times. CDR3 sequence (DNA): TGTGCCAGCTCACCCCTCGGCGGGGGGGACACAGATACGCAGTATTTT. Translating gives CASSPLGGGDTDTQYF. The chain uses TRBV18 and TRBJ2-3, with TRBD2 matching over 9 bases. J was trimmed by 2 bases and V by 3 bases; bases with no gene match: 6. CDR3 length: 16 amino acids. The germline gives CDR1 KGHSH, CDR2 LQKENI.

This chain joins TRBV9 and TRBJ2-2; D is perhaps TRBD1 (6 bases). The CDR3 length is 16 residues. Trimming took off 3 bases at V and 4 bases at J, with 16 bases between the two ends. Per the germline V gene, CDR1 is SGDLS and CDR2 is YYNGEE. As DNA, the CDR3 is TGTGCCAGCAGCGATAGGTGGGGGCGAAGCACCGGGGAGCTGTTTTTT. Translation: CASSDRWGRSTGELFF.

This clonotype has ten or more counts. The gene calls are TRBV27 and TRBJ2-5; 7 nucleotides agree with TRBD1. Germline values: CDR1 MNHEY, CDR2 SMNVEV (reference sequence). CDR3 length equals 16 residues. Trimming took 2 bases from V and 1 from J; bases not matched to a gene: 7. CDR3 amino acids: CASSLGWGQIQETQYF. The CDR3 DNA reads as TGTGCCAGCAGTTTAGGGTGGGGACAGATCCAAGAGACCCAGTACTTC.

This clonotype was seen a few times. V usage is TRBV20-1 and J usage is TRBJ2-3, with 11 bases matching TRBD1. Germline V CDR1 and CDR2: DFQATT, SNEGSKA (reference sequence). The CDR3 has 14 residues. V lost 3 bases, J lost 3 bases, and 2 bases stayed unmatched. The CDR3 spells CSASGQGATDTQYF. The DNA for the CDR3 is TGCAGTGCTAGCGGACAGGGGGCGACAGATACGCAGTATTTT.

In this sample, this clonotype turned up many times. J is TRBJ1-5 and V is TRBV20-1; 9 nucleotides match TRBD1. Germline V gives CDR1 DFQATT, CDR2 SNEGSKA (reference sequence). The CDR3 is 14 residues long. V gave up 5 bases and J gave up 6 bases; unmatched junction bases: 8. In DNA, the CDR3 is TGCAGTGCTCGGTTTACACAGGGGGCTCAGCCCCAGCATTTT. Translated, it gives CSARFTQGAQPQHF.

The table lists this clonotype with a few counts. The chain links TRBV11-3 to TRBJ2-7; a possible D gene is TRBD2 (7 bases). Looked up from germline, CDR1 is SGHNT and CDR2 is YENEEA. Trimming left V 5 bases short and J 9 bases short, with 17 bases between. The CDR3 contains 13 residues. Here the CDR3 reads CASSRGASPTQYF. In nucleotides, the CDR3 is TGTGCCAGCAGCCGGGGGGCCTCTCCGACGCAGTACTTC.

Points on this clonotype: Since a much larger clone is just one base distant, this may be a read error. This is likely a read error, given that the CDR3 carries no conserved phenylalanine or tryptophan at its end. The chain carries TRBV29-1 and TRBJ1-1, with D unclear. The V end was cut by 1 base, the J end by 0 bases, with 12 bases between. The CDR3 totals 15 residues. CDR1 SQVTM and CDR2 ANQGSEA come from the germline V gene. In nucleotides, the CDR3 is TGCAGCGTTGAAGTACAGAGACCGCTGAACACTGAAGCTTTCTCT. Translated: CSVEVQRPLNTEAFS.

V gene TRBV28 combines with J gene TRBJ2-1; D remains unclear. V was trimmed by 1 base and J by 4 bases, leaving 8 bases between them. Per the germline V gene, CDR1 is MDHEN and CDR2 is SYDVKM. CDR3 size: 14 residues. CDR3 loop: CASSLYRVYNEQFF. The CDR3 DNA is TGTGCCAGCAGTTTATATCGAGTATACAATGAGCAGTTCTTC.

This clonotype has at least ten counts. The V and J genes are TRBV7-3 and TRBJ2-1; D unclear. V shed 3 bases and J shed 6 bases, with 6 bases lying between them. Germline lookup yields CDR1 SGHTA and CDR2 FQGTGA. The CDR3 has 12 residues. In DNA form, the CDR3 reads TGTGCCAGCAGCTTGGATCTCAATGAGCAGTTCTTC. Encoded protein: CASSLDLNEQFF. The entire variable domain, with the rest obtained from reference TRBV7-3 and TRBJ2-1, is as follows: GAGVSQTPSNKVTEKGKYVELRCDPISGHTALYWYRQSLGQGPEFLIYFQGTGAADDSGLPNDRFFAVRPEGSVSTLKIQRTERGDSAVYLCASSLDLNEQFFGPGTRLTVL.

V and J are TRBV6-1 and TRBJ2-7; perhaps D is TRBD1 or TRBD2 (6 bases each). CDR1 is MNHNS and CDR2 is SASEGT in the germline V gene. V was trimmed by 8 bases and J by 0 bases, leaving 14 bases between them. There are 14 residues in the CDR3. This CDR3 is CASRETGVSYEQYF. The DNA for the CDR3 is TGTGCCAGCCGGGAGACAGGAGTCTCCTACGAGCAGTACTTC.

The table lists this clonotype with many counts. This chain connects TRBV3-1 to TRBJ2-1; 7 bases line up with TRBD2. Germline CDR1 is LGHDT and CDR2 is YNNKEL (reference sequence). V trimming: 4 bases; J trimming: 4 bases; junction bases outside the gene matches: 13. This CDR3 has 17 amino acids. The CDR3 coding sequence is TGTGCCAGCAGCCCTCTAGCGGCGCTAGCGGTTTACAATGAGCAGTTCTTC. Its translation is CASSPLAALAVYNEQFF.

This clonotype was seen many times. The rearrangement links TRBV10-3 to TRBJ2-1, with TRBD2 identical over 8 bases. This CDR3 spans 17 amino acids. Germline V CDR1 and CDR2: ENHRY, SYGVKD. Trimming at V came to 8 bases and at J to 5 bases, leaving 17 bases not matched to a gene. The CDR3, as DNA: TGTGCCATCCGACGAAGCCCGGGACTAGAGGGAAACAATGAGCAGTTCTTC. Its translation is CAIRRSPGLEGNNEQFF.

In this sample, this clonotype turned up many times. The chain is built from TRBV5-1 and TRBJ2-5, with D tentatively TRBD1 (6 bases). Germline V lookup: CDR1 SGHRS, CDR2 YFSETQ. V lost 4 bases and J 1 base, leaving 14 bases between the germline ends. The CDR3 has 15 amino acids. CDR3 in amino acids: CASSMGHPSQETQYF. CDR3 DNA: TGCGCCAGCAGCATGGGACATCCTTCCCAAGAGACCCAGTACTTC.